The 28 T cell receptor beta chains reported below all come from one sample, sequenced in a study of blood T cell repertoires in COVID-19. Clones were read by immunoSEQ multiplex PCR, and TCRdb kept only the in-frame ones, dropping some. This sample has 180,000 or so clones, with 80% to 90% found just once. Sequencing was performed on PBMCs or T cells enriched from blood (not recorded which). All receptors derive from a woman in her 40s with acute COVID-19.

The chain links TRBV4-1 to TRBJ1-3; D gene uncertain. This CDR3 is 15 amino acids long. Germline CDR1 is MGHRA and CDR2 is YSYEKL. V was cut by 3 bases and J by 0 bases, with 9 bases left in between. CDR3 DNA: TGCGCCAGCAGCCAGTATACCTACTCTGGAAACACCATATATTTT. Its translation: CASSQYTYSGNTIYF.

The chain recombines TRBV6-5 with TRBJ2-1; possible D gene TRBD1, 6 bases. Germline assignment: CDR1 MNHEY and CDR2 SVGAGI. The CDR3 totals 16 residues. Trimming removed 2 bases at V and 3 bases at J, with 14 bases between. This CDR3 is CASSYGGGSYYNEQFF. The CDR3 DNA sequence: TGTGCCAGCAGTTACGGTGGGGGCAGCTACTACAATGAGCAGTTCTTC.

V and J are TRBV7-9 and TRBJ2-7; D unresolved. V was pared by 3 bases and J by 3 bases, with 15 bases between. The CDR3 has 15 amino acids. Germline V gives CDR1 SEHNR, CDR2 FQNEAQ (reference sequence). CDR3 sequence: CASSFSGRQLYEQYF. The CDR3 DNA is TGTGCCAGCAGCTTTTCGGGTCGTCAGCTCTACGAGCAGTACTTC.

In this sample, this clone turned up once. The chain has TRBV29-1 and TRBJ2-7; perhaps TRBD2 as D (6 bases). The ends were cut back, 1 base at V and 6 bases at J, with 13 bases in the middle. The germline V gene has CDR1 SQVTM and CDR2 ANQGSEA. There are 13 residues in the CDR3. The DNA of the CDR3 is TGCAGCGTTGAAGGTGGAGGGCTAGGCGAGCAGTACTTC. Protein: CSVEGGGLGEQYF.

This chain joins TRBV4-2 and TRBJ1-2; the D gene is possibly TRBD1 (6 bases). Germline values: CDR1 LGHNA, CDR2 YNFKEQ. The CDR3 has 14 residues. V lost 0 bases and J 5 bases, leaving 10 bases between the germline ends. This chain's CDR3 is CASSQDTGPYGYTF. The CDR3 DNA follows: TGTGCCAGCAGCCAAGACACAGGGCCTTATGGCTACACCTTC.

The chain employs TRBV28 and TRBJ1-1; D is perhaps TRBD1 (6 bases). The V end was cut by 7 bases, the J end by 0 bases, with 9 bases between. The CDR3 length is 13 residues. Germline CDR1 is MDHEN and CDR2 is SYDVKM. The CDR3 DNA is TGTGCCAGCATCACAGGGTTGAACACTGAAGCTTTCTTT. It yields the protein CASITGLNTEAFF.

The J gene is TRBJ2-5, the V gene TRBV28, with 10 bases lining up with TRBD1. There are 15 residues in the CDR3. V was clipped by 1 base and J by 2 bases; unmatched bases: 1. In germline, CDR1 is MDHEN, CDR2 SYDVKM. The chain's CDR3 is CASSLLGQGQETQYF. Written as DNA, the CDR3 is TGTGCCAGCAGTTTATTGGGACAGGGGCAAGAGACCCAGTACTTC.

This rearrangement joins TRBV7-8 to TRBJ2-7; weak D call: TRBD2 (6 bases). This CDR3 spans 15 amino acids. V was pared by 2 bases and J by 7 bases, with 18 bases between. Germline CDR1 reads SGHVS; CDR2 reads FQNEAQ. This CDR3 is CASSLRSGTPSEQYF. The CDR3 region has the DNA TGTGCCAGCAGCTTACGGTCCGGGACTCCTTCGGAGCAGTACTTC. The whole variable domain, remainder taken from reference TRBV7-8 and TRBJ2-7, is GAGVSQSPRYKVAKRGQDVALRCDPISGHVSLFWYQQALGQGPEFLTYFQNEAQLDKSGLPSDRFFAERPEGSVSTLKIQRTQQEDSAVYLCASSLRSGTPSEQYFGPGTRLTVT.

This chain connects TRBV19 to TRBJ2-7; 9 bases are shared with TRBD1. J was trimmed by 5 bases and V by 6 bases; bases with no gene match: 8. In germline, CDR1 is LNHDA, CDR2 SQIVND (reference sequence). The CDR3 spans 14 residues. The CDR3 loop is CASSRDRDFDEQYF. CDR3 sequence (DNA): TGTGCCAGTAGCCGGGACAGGGATTTCGACGAGCAGTACTTC.

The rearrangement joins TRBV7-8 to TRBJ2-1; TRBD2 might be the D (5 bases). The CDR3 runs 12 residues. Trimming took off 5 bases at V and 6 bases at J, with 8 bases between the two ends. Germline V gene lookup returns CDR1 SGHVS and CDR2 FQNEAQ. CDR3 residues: CASSHSVNEQFF. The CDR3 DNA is TGTGCCAGCAGCCATAGCGTCAATGAGCAGTTCTTC. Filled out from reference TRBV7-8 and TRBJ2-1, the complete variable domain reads GAGVSQSPRYKVAKRGQDVALRCDPISGHVSLFWYQQALGQGPEFLTYFQNEAQLDKSGLPSDRFFAERPEGSVSTLKIQRTQQEDSAVYLCASSHSVNEQFFGPGTRLTVL.

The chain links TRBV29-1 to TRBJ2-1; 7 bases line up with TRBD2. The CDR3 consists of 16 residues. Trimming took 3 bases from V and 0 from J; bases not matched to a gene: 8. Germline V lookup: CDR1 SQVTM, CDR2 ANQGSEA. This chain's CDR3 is CSVDAGSGHSYNEQFF. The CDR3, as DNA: TGCAGCGTTGATGCGGGTAGCGGGCACTCCTACAATGAGCAGTTCTTC.

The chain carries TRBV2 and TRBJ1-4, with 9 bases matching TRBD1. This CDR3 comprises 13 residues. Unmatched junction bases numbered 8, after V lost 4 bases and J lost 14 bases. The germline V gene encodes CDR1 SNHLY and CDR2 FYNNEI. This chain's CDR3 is CASSVGQGMWLFF. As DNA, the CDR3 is TGTGCCAGCAGTGTCGGACAGGGGATGTGGCTGTTTTTT.

The CDR3 DNA follows: TGTGCCAGCAGCCCCGGTCCGGGACTAGCTGCTAATGAGCAGTTCTTC. It is translated as CASSPGPGLAANEQFF. This sequence joins TRBV11-3 and TRBJ2-1, with TRBD2 identical over 9 bases. CDR3 length: 16 residues. Germline V gives CDR1 SGHNT, CDR2 YENEEA. The J segment lost 7 bases and the V segment lost 5 bases, leaving 12 bases of the junction unmatched.

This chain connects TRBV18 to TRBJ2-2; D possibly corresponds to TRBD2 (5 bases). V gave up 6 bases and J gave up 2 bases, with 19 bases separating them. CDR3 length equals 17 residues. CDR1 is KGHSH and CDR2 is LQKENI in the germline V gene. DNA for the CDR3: TGTGCCAGCTCCGCCCCGAGGGCCCTAGCCAACACCGGGGAGCTGTTTTTT. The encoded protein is CASSAPRALANTGELFF.

The chain's CDR3 is CASSPLSGGRARDNEQFF. The CDR3 nucleotides are TGTGCCAGCTCACCACTTTCCGGCGGGAGGGCCCGGGATAATGAGCAGTTCTTC. The chain carries TRBV18 and TRBJ2-1, with 9 positions matching TRBD2. The CDR3 is 18 residues long. The V gene's germline CDR1 is KGHSH and CDR2 LQKENI. Trimming removed 1 base from V and 7 bases from J; junction bases left unmatched: 14.

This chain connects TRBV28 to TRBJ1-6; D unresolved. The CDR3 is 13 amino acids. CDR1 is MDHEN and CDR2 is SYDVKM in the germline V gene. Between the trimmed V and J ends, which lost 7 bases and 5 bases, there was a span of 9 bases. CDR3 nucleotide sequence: TGTGCCAGCAAACAGCCCCATAATTCACCCCTCCACTTT. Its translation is CASKQPHNSPLHF.

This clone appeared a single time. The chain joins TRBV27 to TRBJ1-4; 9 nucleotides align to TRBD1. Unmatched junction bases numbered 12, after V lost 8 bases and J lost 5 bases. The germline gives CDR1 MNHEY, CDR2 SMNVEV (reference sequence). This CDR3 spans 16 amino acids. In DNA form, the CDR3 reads TGTGCCAGCCAAAAACGACAGGGGGTGGCCAATGAAAAACTGTTTTTT. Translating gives CASQKRQGVANEKLFF. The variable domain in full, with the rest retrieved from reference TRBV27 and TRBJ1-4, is EAQVTQNPRYLITVTGKKLTVTCSQNMNHEYMSWYRQDPGLGLRQIYYSMNVEVTDKGDVPEGYKVSRKEKRNFPLILESPSPNQTSLYFCASQKRQGVANEKLFFGSGTQLSVL.

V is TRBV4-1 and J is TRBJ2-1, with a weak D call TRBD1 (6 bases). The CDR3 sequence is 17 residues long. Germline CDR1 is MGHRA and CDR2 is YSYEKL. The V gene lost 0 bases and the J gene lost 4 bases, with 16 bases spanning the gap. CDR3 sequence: CASSQEGGAPTYNEQFF. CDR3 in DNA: TGCGCCAGCAGCCAAGAAGGGGGAGCCCCTACTTACAATGAGCAGTTCTTC.

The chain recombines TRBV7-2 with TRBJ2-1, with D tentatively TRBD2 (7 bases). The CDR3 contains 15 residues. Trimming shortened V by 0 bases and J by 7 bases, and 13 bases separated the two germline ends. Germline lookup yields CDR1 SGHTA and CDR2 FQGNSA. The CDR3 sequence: CASSLAGGPVNEQFF. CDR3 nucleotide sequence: TGTGCCAGCAGCTTAGCGGGGGGGCCGGTAAATGAGCAGTTCTTC.

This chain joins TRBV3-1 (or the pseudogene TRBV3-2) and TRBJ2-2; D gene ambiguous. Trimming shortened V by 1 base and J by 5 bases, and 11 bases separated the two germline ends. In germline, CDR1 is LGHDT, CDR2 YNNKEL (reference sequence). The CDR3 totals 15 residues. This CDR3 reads CASSQATTGTGELFF. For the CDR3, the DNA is TGTGCCAGCAGCCAAGCTACTACGGGTACCGGGGAGCTGTTTTTT.

The CDR3 region has the DNA TGTGCCAGCAGCTTAGCCCCGGGTGGCAGTTCCTACAATGAGCAGTTCTTC. Encoded protein: CASSLAPGGSSYNEQFF. This sequence joins TRBV11-2 and TRBJ2-1; D is unclear. V lost 1 base and J lost 1, with 14 bases in between. Germline CDR1 reads SGHAT; CDR2 reads FQNNGV. This CDR3 has 17 residues.

The CDR3 DNA reads as TGTGCCAGCTCACCACGGCAGATGGACCAAGAGACCCAGTACTTC. Translating it yields CASSPRQMDQETQYF. The chain couples TRBV18 to TRBJ2-5; no reliable D call. The CDR3 consists of 15 residues. Germline lookup yields CDR1 KGHSH and CDR2 LQKENI. The germline V and J ends were trimmed by 1 base and 0 bases, with 9 bases remaining between them.

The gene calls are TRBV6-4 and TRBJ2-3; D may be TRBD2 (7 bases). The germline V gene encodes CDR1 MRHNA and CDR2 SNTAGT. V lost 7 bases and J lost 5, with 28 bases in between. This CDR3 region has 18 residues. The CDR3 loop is CASTPHDPSGGGGDTQYF. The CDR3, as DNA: TGTGCCAGCACCCCACATGACCCTAGCGGAGGAGGGGGAGATACGCAGTATTTT.

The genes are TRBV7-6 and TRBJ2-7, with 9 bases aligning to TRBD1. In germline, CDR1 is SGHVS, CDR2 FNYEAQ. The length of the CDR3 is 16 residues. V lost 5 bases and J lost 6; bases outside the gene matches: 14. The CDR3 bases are TGTGCCAGCAGCGACACCCGCCGGGACAGGGCGGGCGAGCAGTACTTC. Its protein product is CASSDTRRDRAGEQYF.

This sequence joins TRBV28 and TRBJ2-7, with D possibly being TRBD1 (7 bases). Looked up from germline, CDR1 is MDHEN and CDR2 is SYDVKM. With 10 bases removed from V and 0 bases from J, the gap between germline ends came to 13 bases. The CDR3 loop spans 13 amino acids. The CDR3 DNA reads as TGTGCCACCCAGGAGGGGGCCTCCTACGAGCAGTACTTC. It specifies CATQEGASYEQYF. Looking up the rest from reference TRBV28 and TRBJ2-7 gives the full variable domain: DVKVTQSSRYLVKRTGEKVFLECVQDMDHENMFWYRQDPGLGLRLIYFSYDVKMKEKGDIPEGYSVSREKKERFSLILESASTNQTSMYLCATQEGASYEQYFGPGTRLTVT.

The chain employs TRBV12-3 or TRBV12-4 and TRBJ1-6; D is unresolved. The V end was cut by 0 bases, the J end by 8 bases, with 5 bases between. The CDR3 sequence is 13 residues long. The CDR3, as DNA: TGTGCCAGCAGTTTAGCCCGGGATTCACCCCTCCACTTT. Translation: CASSLARDSPLHF.

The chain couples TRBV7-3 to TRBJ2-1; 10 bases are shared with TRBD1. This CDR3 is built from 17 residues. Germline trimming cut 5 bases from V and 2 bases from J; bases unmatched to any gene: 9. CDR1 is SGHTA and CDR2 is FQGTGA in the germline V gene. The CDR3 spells CASSINAGTGAYNEQFF. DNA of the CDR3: TGTGCCAGCAGCATTAACGCCGGGACAGGGGCCTACAATGAGCAGTTCTTC.

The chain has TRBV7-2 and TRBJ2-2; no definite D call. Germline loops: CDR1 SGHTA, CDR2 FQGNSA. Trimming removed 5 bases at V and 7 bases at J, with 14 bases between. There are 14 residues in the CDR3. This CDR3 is CASSEYRSHGELFF. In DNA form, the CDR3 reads TGTGCCAGCAGCGAATATCGGTCGCACGGGGAGCTGTTTTTT.